This T cell receptor beta chain was sequenced in a study of somatic mutations in cytotoxic T cells in rheumatoid arthritis. The method was immunoSEQ multiplex PCR; TCRdb's version includes in-frame clones alone and lacks a portion of them. This sample has roughly 15,000 clones, with 70% to 85% found just once. About this clone itself: The antigen remains unidentified.

Trimming removed 4 bases at V and 0 bases at J, with 14 bases between. The CDR3 sequence is 16 residues long. Germline V gives CDR1 SGHNT, CDR2 YYREEE (reference sequence). Study conclusions and caveats: Significant differences in CD8+ T-cell clonality were not found between rheumatoid arthritis patients and healthy controls (age-matched). In about an eighth of the 65 patients, the largest CD8+ clone exceeded 20% of CD8+ cells.

The sequence derives from an adult with rheumatoid arthritis. Sequenced input: CD8+ T cells sorted from blood. The chain joins TRBV5-4 to TRBJ2-1; TRBD2 might be the D (6 bases). The CDR3 bases are TGTGCCAGCAGCGCCCCTAGGGAGGTCTCCTACAATGAGCAGTTCTTC. Protein: CASSAPREVSYNEQFF. The whole variable domain, remainder taken from reference TRBV5-4 and TRBJ2-1, is ETGVTQSPTHLIKTRGQQVTLRCSSQSGHNTVSWYQQALGQGPQFIFQYYREEENGRGNFPPRFSGLQFPNYSSELNVNALELDDSALYLCASSAPREVSYNEQFFGPGTRLTVL.